This T cell receptor beta chain stems from a study of cytomegalovirus exposure and HLA in healthy donors. Clones were sequenced by immunoSEQ multiplex PCR, and TCRdb holds only the in-frame ones, with some missing. This table has about 240,000 clones, approximately 86% appearing once. Germline lookup yields CDR1 SGHTA and CDR2 FQGTGA. The junction had 14 bases not matched to a gene; V was cut back by 1 base and J by 6 bases. This CDR3 region has 19 residues. Findings and limits, study-wide: The finding came from a later analysis; first-cohort TCR clusters tended to co-occur in the roughly 110 validation repertoires. The study flagged about 160 TCR beta chains as cytomegalovirus-associated. Through in vitro validation, three CMV-associated chains were shown to be specific for CMV antigens.

Worth noting for this clone: The antigen remains unidentified.

The sequenced sample consisted of PBMCs. This sequence joins TRBV7-3 and TRBJ2-2; TRBD2 aligns across 10 bases. The receptor comes from a woman in her 30s in good health and CMV-seropositive. CDR3 amino acids: CASSLMGSGLAGEAGELFF. The CDR3 DNA is TGTGCCAGCAGCTTAATGGGTTCGGGCCTAGCGGGAGAGGCCGGGGAGCTGTTTTTT. The variable domain in full, with the rest retrieved from reference TRBV7-3 and TRBJ2-2, is GAGVSQTPSNKVTEKGKYVELRCDPISGHTALYWYRQSLGQGPEFLIYFQGTGAADDSGLPNDRFFAVRPEGSVSTLKIQRTERGDSAVYLCASSLMGSGLAGEAGELFFGEGSRLTVL.